This entry describes one T cell receptor beta chain. The CDR3 has 16 amino acids. Only in-frame clones appear in the TCRdb table, and some are missing; sequencing was by immunoSEQ multiplex PCR. The sample includes tens of thousands of clones, approximately 88% of them seen just once. The data derive from a study of blood T cell repertoires in COVID-19. This sequence joins TRBV21-1 and TRBJ2-2; TRBD2 was called by the table and not checked on the DNA. TRBV21-1 is termed a pseudogene. Sequencing was performed on peripheral blood. The receptor was isolated from a human donor in a cohort sampled during active COVID-19. This CDR3 is CASSNKREGNTGELFF. CDR3 in DNA: TGTGCCAGCAGCAATAAGCGGGAGGGGAACACCGGGGAGCTGTTTTTT.